This passage covers 20 T cell receptor beta chains from one sample sequenced in a study of blood T cell repertoires in COVID-19. TCRdb keeps only in-frame clones here, not all; method: immunoSEQ multiplex PCR. The table records 120,000 to 150,000 clones, roughly 90% of them present only once. The sequencing sample was made of peripheral blood. The receptors here all came from a human donor in a cohort sampled during active COVID-19.

The chain is built from TRBV14 and TRBJ2-1; possibly TRBD1 for D (8 bases). From germline, CDR1 is SGHDN and CDR2 FVKESK. The V gene lost 0 bases and the J gene lost 9 bases, with 12 bases spanning the gap. There are 14 residues in the CDR3. This chain's CDR3 is CASSQDNRGGEQFF. DNA of the CDR3: TGTGCCAGCAGCCAAGATAACAGGGGGGGTGAGCAGTTCTTC.

The chain has TRBV27 and TRBJ2-7; 10 bases agree with TRBD2. Germline-derived CDR1 and CDR2 are MNHEY and SMNVEV (reference sequence). The CDR3 sequence is 15 residues long. The V and J ends lost 5 bases and 4 bases, in that order; junction bases with no gene match: 8. CDR3 sequence (DNA): TGTGCCAGCAGTCACGGGACTAGCGAGACTTACGAGCAGTACTTC. Encoded protein: CASSHGTSETYEQYF.

This clone was recorded only once. This chain uses TRBV7-2 with TRBJ1-6; D is perhaps TRBD1 (5 bases). Germline V gene sequence: CDR1 SGHTA, CDR2 FQGNSA. V was pared by 5 bases and J by 6 bases, with 20 bases between. The CDR3 has 17 amino acids. CDR3 sequence reads: CASSLRSLQGGNSPLHF. The DNA of the CDR3 is TGTGCCAGCAGCCTTAGGAGTTTGCAGGGAGGTAATTCACCCCTCCACTTT.

V gene TRBV11-2 combines with J gene TRBJ2-7, with D possibly TRBD2 on 6 matching bases. CDR3 length: 15 amino acids. Germline V gives CDR1 SGHAT, CDR2 FQNNGV. The germline V and J ends were trimmed by 8 bases and 0 bases, with 17 bases remaining between them. The CDR3 DNA is TGTGCCAGCTCCAAAATTCGGGGGAACTCCTACGAGCAGTACTTC. Amino acid sequence: CASSKIRGNSYEQYF.

This clone was counted a single time. The CDR3 spells CSVEGGEGQTTDTQYF. The DNA for the CDR3 is TGCAGCGTTGAGGGTGGGGAGGGCCAAACGACAGATACGCAGTATTTT. The chain carries TRBV29-1 and TRBJ2-3; TRBD2 aligns across 7 bases. The CDR3 sequence is 16 residues long. The ends lost 3 bases at V and 3 bases at J; junction bases unmatched: 12. Germline values: CDR1 SQVTM, CDR2 ANQGSEA.

The rearrangement links TRBV6-2 or TRBV6-3 to TRBJ2-3; 9 bases agree with TRBD2. CDR3 length equals 13 residues. CDR1 and CDR2 (germline): MNHEY, SVGEGT. V gave up 6 bases and J gave up 7 bases; unmatched junction bases: 5. The CDR3 nucleotides read TGTGCCAGCAGCGACGCTAGCGGGAATACGCAGTATTTT. Its translation is CASSDASGNTQYF.

CDR3 DNA: TGTGCCAGCAGCCGCCTCACAGGGGGCAGTCAAAAACTGTTTTTT. Residues: CASSRLTGGSQKLFF. The chain links TRBV14 to TRBJ1-4; 9 nucleotides line up with TRBD1. The germline gives CDR1 SGHDN, CDR2 FVKESK. This CDR3 is 15 amino acids long. V dropped 4 bases and J dropped 9; count of bases not matched to a gene: 9.

The gene calls are TRBV18 and TRBJ1-5; 7 bases align to TRBD1. CDR1 is KGHSH and CDR2 is LQKENI in the germline V gene. The J segment lost 4 bases and the V segment lost 6 bases, leaving 12 bases of the junction unmatched. This CDR3 has 16 amino acids. The CDR3 spells CASSLIPGQTNQPQHF. CDR3 nucleotide sequence: TGTGCCAGCTCGTTGATTCCGGGACAGACGAATCAGCCCCAGCATTTT.

The V gene is TRBV18, the J gene TRBJ1-4, with D tentatively TRBD1 (5 bases). Deletions cut 2 bases from V and 3 bases from J, with 10 bases between. The V gene's germline CDR1 is KGHSH and CDR2 LQKENI. The CDR3 contains 15 residues. The CDR3 DNA is TGTGCCAGCTCACCAGACAGATTAGCTAATGAAAAACTGTTTTTT. It specifies CASSPDRLANEKLFF.

The chain combines TRBV6-4 with TRBJ2-1; TRBD2 matches 10 bases. CDR3 length equals 19 residues. Germline CDR1 is MRHNA and CDR2 is SNTAGT. V lost 4 bases and J lost 0; bases outside the gene matches: 12. CDR3 amino acids: CASSAPVAGGFGSYNEQFF. DNA of the CDR3: TGTGCCAGCAGTGCCCCCGTAGCGGGGGGTTTTGGCTCCTACAATGAGCAGTTCTTC.

In DNA form, the CDR3 reads TGTGCCAGCTCACCACTCGCCGGACAGGGAACGAACACTGAAGCTTTCTTT. It specifies CASSPLAGQGTNTEAFF. The rearrangement links TRBV18 to TRBJ1-1, with 8 nucleotides matching TRBD1. The CDR3 length is 17 residues. V was pared by 1 base and J by 1 base, with 8 bases of the junction left unmatched. Germline V gives CDR1 KGHSH, CDR2 LQKENI.

The chain couples TRBV6-2 or TRBV6-3 to TRBJ1-6, with TRBD1 matching over 7 bases. Germline CDR1 and CDR2: MNHEY and SVGEGT. The CDR3 loop spans 15 amino acids. Unmatched junction bases numbered 8, after V lost 2 bases and J lost 10 bases. The CDR3 loop reads CASSYRDRVKSPLHF. CDR3 bases: TGTGCCAGCAGTTACCGTGACAGGGTAAAGTCACCCCTCCACTTT.

The chain couples TRBV27 to TRBJ2-3; 10 bases map to TRBD2. Losses at the gene ends were 7 bases for V and 1 base for J; bases not matched to a gene: 2. This CDR3 comprises 14 residues. CDR1 and CDR2 from the germline V gene are MNHEY and SMNVEV (reference sequence). The chain's CDR3 is CASTLAGGTDTQYF. The DNA for the CDR3 is TGTGCCAGCACTCTAGCGGGGGGCACAGATACGCAGTATTTT.

This clone appeared a single time. This chain links TRBV23-1 with TRBJ1-6; TRBD1 aligns across 8 bases. TRBV23-1 is identified as an open reading frame with a role that is uncertain. The ends lost 10 bases at V and 8 bases at J; junction bases unmatched: 7. This CDR3 has 13 amino acids. In DNA form, the CDR3 reads TGCGCCACCCGGACAGGGAGGTATTCACCCCTCCACTTT. It translates to CATRTGRYSPLHF.

This sequence joins TRBV5-1 and TRBJ2-2, with 7 bases matching TRBD2. Per germline, CDR1 SGHRS and CDR2 YFSETQ. The CDR3 loop spans 15 amino acids. V gave up 0 bases and J gave up 3 bases; unmatched junction bases: 2. The CDR3 nucleotides read TGCGCCAGCAGCTTGGCCGCGGGGGACACCGGGGAGCTGTTTTTT. Translating it yields CASSLAAGDTGELFF.

The chain combines TRBV5-1 with TRBJ1-2; TRBD1 agrees at 8 bases. Germline loops: CDR1 SGHRS, CDR2 YFSETQ. The CDR3 covers 13 residues. J gave up 7 bases and V 4 bases, and 6 bases lay outside the gene matches. The CDR3 protein is CASSDGQGAGYTF. The DNA for the CDR3 is TGCGCCAGCAGCGACGGACAGGGAGCTGGCTACACCTTC.

The V and J genes are TRBV9 and TRBJ2-2; tentatively, D is TRBD1 (6 bases). Deletions cut 5 bases from V and 4 bases from J, with 12 bases between. The CDR3 is made up of 14 amino acids. Germline V gives CDR1 SGDLS, CDR2 YYNGEE. The CDR3 DNA reads TGTGCCAGCAGTGGCGGACAGAGCACCGGGGAGCTGTTTTTT. It codes for CASSGGQSTGELFF.

This CDR3 reads CASSPGEGGQYF. Here the CDR3 DNA reads TGTGCCAGCTCACCAGGGGAAGGAGGGCAGTACTTC. The chain combines TRBV18 with TRBJ2-7; perhaps TRBD2 as D (5 bases). The ends were cut back, 2 bases at V and 9 bases at J, with 11 bases in the middle. The CDR3 is 12 residues long. The germline V gene has CDR1 KGHSH and CDR2 LQKENI.

This clone was seen only once. The chain employs TRBV18 and TRBJ1-2; a weak D match, TRBD1 (6 bases). This CDR3 has 15 residues. Trimming pared 0 bases from V and 6 bases from J, leaving 14 bases between. Looked up from germline, CDR1 is KGHSH and CDR2 is LQKENI. CDR3 DNA: TGTGCCAGCTCACCACCTTTCGGCAGGGACAATGGCTACACCTTC. Its protein is CASSPPFGRDNGYTF.

Notes on this clone: At the DNA level, this CDR3 is encoded by other sequences in the same sample as well. V and J are TRBV5-1 and TRBJ1-1, with 8 positions matching TRBD1. This CDR3 has 14 residues. Germline V lookup: CDR1 SGHRS, CDR2 YFSETQ. The V gene end was trimmed by 4 bases and the J gene end by 2 bases; junction bases not matched to a gene: 4. The CDR3 region has the DNA TGCGCCAGCAGCCCCGGGACAGGAAACACTGAAGCTTTCTTT. It specifies CASSPGTGNTEAFF.